Following are 6 T cell receptor beta chains from one sample sequenced in a study of T-cell memory formation after mild COVID-19. MiXCR, run by TCRdb on the 5' RACE reads, gives a single entry per CDR3 protein. This repertoire shows roughly 7,000 distinct CDR3 sequences, 50% to 75% found once; its top ten account for around 2.5%. Sequenced input: PBMCs or a T cell subset sorted from them (not recorded which). These receptors were taken from an adult who had mild COVID-19 (a few samples of this study predate the infection). Cell type and time point are not known.

This clonotype was counted a single time. This rearrangement joins TRBV5-1 to TRBJ2-3; no clear D. Trimming shortened V by 4 bases and J by 5 bases, and 8 bases separated the two germline ends. This CDR3 is built from 12 residues. Germline assignment: CDR1 SGHRS and CDR2 YFSETQ. The CDR3 is CASSTVGDTQYF. The DNA of the CDR3 is TGCGCCAGCAGCACCGTGGGAGATACGCAGTATTTT.

CDR3 residues: CASSDSGRALGYNEQFF. In DNA form, the CDR3 reads TGTGCCAGCAGCGATAGCGGGAGGGCCCTGGGGTACAATGAGCAGTTCTTC. This sequence joins TRBV5-8 and TRBJ2-1; 11 nucleotides line up with TRBD2. The germline CDR1 and CDR2 sequences are SGHTS and YDEGEE. This CDR3 is 17 amino acids long. V dropped 4 bases and J dropped 4; count of bases not matched to a gene: 10.

The chain couples TRBV6-5 to TRBJ2-7, with a tentative D call TRBD1 (6 bases). CDR3 size: 13 residues. Germline V gives CDR1 MNHEY, CDR2 SVGAGI. V dropped 7 bases and J dropped 0 bases, with 10 bases sitting between them. This chain's CDR3 is CASTGASSYEQYF. For the CDR3, the DNA is TGTGCCAGCACAGGGGCCAGCTCCTACGAGCAGTACTTC.

V gene TRBV6-5 combines with J gene TRBJ2-7, with D maybe TRBD2 (5 bases). The CDR3 has 13 amino acids. CDR1 is MNHEY, CDR2 SVGAGI, per germline. V was pared by 5 bases and J by 6 bases, with 14 bases between. The CDR3 reads CASSLPATSEQYV. The CDR3 DNA follows: TGTGCCAGCAGTCTCCCGGCCACTAGCGAGCAGTACGTC.

By frequency in the sample, this clonotype is medium-sized. The V gene is TRBV18, the J gene TRBJ2-6, with a tentative D call TRBD1 (5 bases). Trimming stripped 3 bases from V and 0 bases from J, with 12 bases between. The germline V gene encodes CDR1 KGHSH and CDR2 LQKENI. The CDR3 spans 17 residues. Written as DNA, the CDR3 is TGTGCCAGCTCACCTTCAGGGTGGAGCTCTGGGGCCAACGTCCTGACTTTC. It specifies CASSPSGWSSGANVLTF.

A few counts support this clonotype. This CDR3 is missing its conserved last phenylalanine or tryptophan, likely due to a read error. No DNA is shown, since the ends of the CDR3 on it are uncertain; the CDR3 is the one TCRdb lists. V is TRBV7-9 and J is TRBJ2-5; the table's D call of TRBD1 was not tested on the DNA. The germline CDR1 and CDR2 sequences are SEHNR and FQNEAQ (reference sequence). The CDR3 is 10 residues long, counting both termini. CDR3 loop: CATRPGTGED.